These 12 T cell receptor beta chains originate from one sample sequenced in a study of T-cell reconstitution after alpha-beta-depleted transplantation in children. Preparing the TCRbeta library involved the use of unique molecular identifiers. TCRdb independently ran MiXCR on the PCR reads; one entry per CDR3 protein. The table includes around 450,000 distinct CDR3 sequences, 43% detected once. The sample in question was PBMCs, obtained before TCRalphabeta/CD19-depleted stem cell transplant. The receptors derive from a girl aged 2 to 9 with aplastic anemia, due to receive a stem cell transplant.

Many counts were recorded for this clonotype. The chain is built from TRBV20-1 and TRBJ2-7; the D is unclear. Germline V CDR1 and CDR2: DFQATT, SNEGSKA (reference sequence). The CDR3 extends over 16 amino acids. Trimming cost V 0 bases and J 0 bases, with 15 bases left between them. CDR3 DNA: TGCAGTGCTAGAGATAGATTCGAAGTAAGCTCCTACGAGCAGTACTTC. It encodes CSARDRFEVSSYEQYF.

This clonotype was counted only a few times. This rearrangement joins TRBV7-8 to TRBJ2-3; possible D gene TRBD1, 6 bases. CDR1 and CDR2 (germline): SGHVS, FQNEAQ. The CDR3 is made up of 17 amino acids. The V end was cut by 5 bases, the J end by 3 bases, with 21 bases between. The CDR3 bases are TGTGCCAGCAGCGCGAGGGGGAGAGCCCGTTTGACAGATACGCAGTATTTT. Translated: CASSARGRARLTDTQYF.

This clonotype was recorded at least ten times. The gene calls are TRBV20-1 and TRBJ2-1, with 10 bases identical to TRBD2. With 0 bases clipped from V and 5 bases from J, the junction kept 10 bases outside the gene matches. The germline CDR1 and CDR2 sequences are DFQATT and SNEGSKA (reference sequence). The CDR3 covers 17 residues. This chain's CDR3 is CSARDPSGRVGNNEQFF. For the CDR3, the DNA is TGCAGTGCTAGAGATCCTAGCGGGAGAGTTGGTAACAATGAGCAGTTCTTC.

This CDR3 is CASSRIDTQYF. The CDR3, as DNA: TGTGCCAGCTCAAGAATAGATACGCAGTATTTT. The genes are TRBV18 and TRBJ2-3; D ambiguous. CDR3 length: 11 amino acids. The V gene's germline CDR1 is KGHSH and CDR2 LQKENI. V was shortened by 5 bases and J by 5 bases, with 5 bases between the two germline ends.

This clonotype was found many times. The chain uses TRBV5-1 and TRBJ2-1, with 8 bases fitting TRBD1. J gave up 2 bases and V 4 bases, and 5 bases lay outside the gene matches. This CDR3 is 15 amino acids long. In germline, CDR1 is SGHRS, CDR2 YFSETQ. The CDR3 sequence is CASSRGQATYNEQFF. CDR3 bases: TGCGCCAGCAGCAGGGGACAGGCGACCTACAATGAGCAGTTCTTC.

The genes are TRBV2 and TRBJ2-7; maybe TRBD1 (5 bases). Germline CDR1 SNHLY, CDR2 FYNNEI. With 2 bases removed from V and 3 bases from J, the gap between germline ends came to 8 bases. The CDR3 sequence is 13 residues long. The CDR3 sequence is CASSERTLYEQYF. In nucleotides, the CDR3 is TGTGCCAGCAGTGAAAGGACACTCTACGAGCAGTACTTC.

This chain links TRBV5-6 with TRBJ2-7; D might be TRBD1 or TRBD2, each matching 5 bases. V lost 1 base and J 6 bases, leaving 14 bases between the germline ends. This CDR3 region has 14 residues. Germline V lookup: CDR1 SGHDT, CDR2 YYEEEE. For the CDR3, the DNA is TGTGCCAGCAGCTTGAGGGGAGCAGGGCTCGAGCAGTACTTC. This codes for CASSLRGAGLEQYF.

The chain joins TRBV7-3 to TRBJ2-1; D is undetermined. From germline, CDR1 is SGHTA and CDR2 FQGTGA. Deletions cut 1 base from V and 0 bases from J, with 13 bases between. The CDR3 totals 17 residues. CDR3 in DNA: TGTGCCAGCAGCTTAAGGAGACCCGAGGACTCCTACAATGAGCAGTTCTTC. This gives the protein CASSLRRPEDSYNEQFF.

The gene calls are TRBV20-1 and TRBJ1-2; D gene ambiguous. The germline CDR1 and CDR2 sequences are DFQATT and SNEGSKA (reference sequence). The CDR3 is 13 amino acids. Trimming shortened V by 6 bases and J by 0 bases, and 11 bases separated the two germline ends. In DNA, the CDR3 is TGCAGTGCCTCGGGCGGTCCTAACTATGGCTACACCTTC. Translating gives CSASGGPNYGYTF.

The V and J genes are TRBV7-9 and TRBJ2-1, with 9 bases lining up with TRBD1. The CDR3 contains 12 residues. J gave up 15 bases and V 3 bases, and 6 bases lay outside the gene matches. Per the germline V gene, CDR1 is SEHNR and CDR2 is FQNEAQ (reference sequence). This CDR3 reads CASSLPGQGWFF. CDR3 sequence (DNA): TGTGCCAGCAGCTTGCCGGGACAGGGTTGGTTCTTC.

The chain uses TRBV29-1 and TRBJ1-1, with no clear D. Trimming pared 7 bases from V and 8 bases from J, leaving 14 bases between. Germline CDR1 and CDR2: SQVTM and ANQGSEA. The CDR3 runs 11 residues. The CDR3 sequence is CSAQPGVEAFF. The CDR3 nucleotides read TGCAGCGCTCAACCCGGGGTCGAAGCTTTCTTT.

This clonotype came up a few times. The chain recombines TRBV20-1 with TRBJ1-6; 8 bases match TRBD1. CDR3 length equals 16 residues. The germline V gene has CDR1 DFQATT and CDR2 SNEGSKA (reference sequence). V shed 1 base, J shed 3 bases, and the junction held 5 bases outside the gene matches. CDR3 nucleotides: TGCAGTGCTAGAGTCGGTGGACAGGGCTATAATTCACCCCTCCACTTT. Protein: CSARVGGQGYNSPLHF.